The following is a TCR beta chain sequence with its context. The data derive from a study of OX40 agonist ivuxolimab in advanced cancers. Some clones are missing from TCRdb's copy, which holds only in-frame ones; the method was immunoSEQ multiplex PCR. The sample consists of 35,000 to 55,000 clones, around 94% of them appearing once. This CDR3 region has 17 residues. The germline V gene has CDR1 SGHAT and CDR2 FQNNGV. V shed 5 bases, J shed 7 bases, and the junction held 16 bases outside the gene matches. V is TRBV11-2 and J is TRBJ2-2; 7 nucleotides line up with TRBD1. The TCR comes from an adult with an advanced solid tumor such as melanoma, head and neck, liver or kidney cancer. The material sequenced was CD4+ or CD8+ T cells sorted from blood, taken in a trial of the OX40 agonist ivuxolimab. CDR3 amino acids: CASSTSTGTIVGGELFF. The CDR3 DNA reads as TGTGCCAGCAGCACTTCGACAGGGACAATTGTTGGCGGGGAGCTGTTTTTT.